These T cell receptor beta chains were read from a single sample in a study of TIL therapy for anti-PD-1-resistant metastatic lung cancer. Libraries were prepared by immunoSEQ multiplex PCR; TCRdb keeps only in-frame clonotypes and omits some of them. The sample yields some 45,000 clones, roughly 85% seen once. The sample in question was blood, obtained at baseline. The receptor set was obtained from a person aged 25 to 80 with non-small cell lung cancer. CDR3s include the opening cysteine and the closing phenylalanine or tryptophan. The order of the fields is J gene, clone size, V gene, D gene, CDR3 protein, CDR3 DNA. The D gene is left open where the match is weak. Only some rows state a clone size, as once, few, many or a class for expanded clones.

TRBJ2-5,NA,TRBV27,NA,CASSLSDRVETQYF,TGTGCCAGCAGTTTATCGGACAGAGTAGAGACCCAGTACTTC
TRBJ1-2,NA,TRBV6-4,TRBD1,CASSDSRQGGFYGYTF,TGTGCCAGCAGTGACTCGAGACAGGGGGGTTTCTATGGCTACACCTTC
TRBJ2-2,NA,TRBV6-5,NA,CASIRGRSNTGELFF,TGTGCCAGCATTCGCGGACGGTCGAACACCGGGGAGCTGTTTTTT
TRBJ1-6,NA,TRBV13,TRBD1,CASSLGQKTSSYNSPLHF,TGTGCCAGCAGCTTGGGACAGAAGACGAGCTCCTATAATTCACCCCTCCACTTT
TRBJ2-1,NA,TRBV20-1,NA,CSAELGYEQFF,TGCAGTGCGGAGCTGGGGTATGAGCAGTTCTTC
TRBJ2-3,NA,TRBV4-3,TRBD2,CASSLGTSGTDTQYF,TGCGCCAGCAGCCTTGGGACTAGTGGCACAGATACGCAGTATTTT
TRBJ1-2,NA,TRBV4-3,NA,CASSQGTQDFYGYTF,TGCGCCAGCAGCCAAGGGACACAGGATTTCTATGGCTACACCTTC
TRBJ1-5,NA,TRBV20-1,NA,CSALQNQPQHF,TGCAGTGCTCTACAGAATCAGCCCCAGCATTTT
TRBJ2-7,NA,TRBV10-3,NA,CAISESAVSYEQYF,TGTGCCATCAGTGAGTCGGCAGTCTCCTACGAGCAGTACTTC
TRBJ2-1,NA,TRBV6-2/TRBV6-3,NA,CASSYYRGNEQFF,TGTGCCAGCAGTTACTACCGGGGGAATGAGCAGTTCTTC
TRBJ2-1,NA,TRBV7-9,NA,CASLPGSRDDEQFF,TGTGCCAGCCTTCCAGGGAGCCGCGACGATGAGCAGTTCTTC
TRBJ2-7,NA,TRBV7-9,NA,CASSPKGLFHEQYF,TGTGCCAGCAGCCCAAAAGGACTGTTCCACGAGCAGTACTTC
TRBJ2-5,NA,TRBV7-9,TRBD2,CASSSSGNQETQYF,TGTGCCAGCAGCTCTAGCGGGAACCAAGAGACCCAGTACTTC
TRBJ2-5,NA,TRBV7-6,TRBD1,CASSTGTGVQETQYF,TGTGCCAGCAGCACCGGGACAGGGGTTCAAGAGACCCAGTACTTC
TRBJ2-2,NA,TRBV9,TRBD1,CASSVQGAITGELFF,TGTGCCAGCAGCGTACAGGGGGCGATAACCGGGGAGCTGTTTTTT
TRBJ1-4,NA,TRBV28,NA,CASSLHVGSEKLFF,TGTGCCAGCAGTTTGCACGTAGGGAGTGAAAAACTGTTTTTT
TRBJ2-4,NA,TRBV28,TRBD2,CASSLGGAKNIQYF,TGTGCCAGCAGTTTGGGGGGGGCCAAAAACATTCAGTACTTC
TRBJ2-1,NA,TRBV7-6,NA,CASSSTSSYNEQFF,TGTGCCAGCAGCTCCACCAGCTCCTACAATGAGCAGTTCTTC
TRBJ1-1,NA,TRBV5-5,NA,CASSLTGLNTEAFF,TGTGCCAGCAGCTTGACAGGACTGAACACTGAAGCTTTCTTT
TRBJ2-7,NA,TRBV9,TRBD1,CASSPQDRASYEQYF,TGTGCCAGCAGCCCCCAGGACAGGGCCTCCTACGAGCAGTACTTC
TRBJ1-4,NA,TRBV15,NA,CATSKSTNEKLFF,TGTGCCACCAGCAAATCAACTAATGAAAAACTGTTTTTT
TRBJ2-1,NA,TRBV3-1/TRBV3-2,NA,CASSQDADRYNEQFF,TGTGCCAGCAGCCAAGATGCTGACAGATACAATGAGCAGTTCTTC
TRBJ1-2,once,TRBV15,NA,CATSRDGRDGYTF,TGTGCCACCAGCAGAGATGGCAGGGATGGCTACACCTTC
TRBJ1-2,NA,TRBV7-8,NA,CASSRDGARTYGYTF,TGTGCCAGCAGCCGCGACGGGGCACGGACCTATGGCTACACCTTC
TRBJ1-4,NA,TRBV5-6,NA,CASRLARGTNEKLFF,TGTGCCAGCAGATTAGCCAGGGGCACTAATGAAAAACTGTTTTTT
TRBJ2-2,once,TRBV20-1,NA,CSASYRHTGELFF,TGCAGTGCTAGTTACCGTCACACCGGGGAGCTGTTTTTT
TRBJ2-3,NA,TRBV29-1,TRBD1,CSVGDRGPDTQYF,TGCAGCGTTGGGGACAGGGGCCCAGATACGCAGTATTTT
TRBJ2-7,NA,TRBV15,NA,CATSRSSEKGSYEQYF,TGTGCCACCAGCAGATCATCCGAGAAAGGATCCTACGAGCAGTACTTC
TRBJ2-7,NA,TRBV7-2,NA,CASSLNPSYEQYF,TGTGCCAGCAGCTTAAATCCTTCCTACGAGCAGTACTTC
TRBJ1-5,NA,TRBV7-9,NA,CASSYTLGQPQHF,TGTGCCAGCAGCTACACGCTTGGACAGCCCCAGCATTTT
TRBJ2-7,NA,TRBV5-1,TRBD2,CASSAGTSGGSSYEQYF,TGCGCCAGCAGCGCCGGTACTAGCGGGGGGTCCTCCTACGAGCAGTACTTC
TRBJ2-3,NA,TRBV19,NA,CASSIMGTGSTQYF,TGTGCCAGTAGTATCATGGGCACGGGAAGTACGCAGTATTTT
TRBJ1-1,NA,TRBV2,NA,CASGGVMNTEAFF,TGTGCTTCAGGAGGGGTGATGAACACTGAAGCTTTCTTT
TRBJ2-1,NA,TRBV29-1,TRBD2,CSVAGSYNEQFF,TGCAGCGTAGCGGGAAGCTACAATGAGCAGTTCTTC
TRBJ2-1,NA,TRBV12-3/TRBV12-4,NA,CASRLQGAGQFF,TGTGCCAGCAGACTACAGGGTGCAGGGCAGTTCTTC
TRBJ2-5,NA,TRBV6-5,NA,CALLGGDSQETQYF,TGTGCCCTTCTGGGCGGGGACAGCCAAGAGACCCAGTACTTC
TRBJ2-1,NA,TRBV27,NA,CASSLGIDRTYNEQFF,TGTGCCAGCAGTTTAGGGATCGATCGAACCTACAATGAGCAGTTCTTC
TRBJ1-4,once,TRBV12-3/TRBV12-4,NA,CASKSTNEKLFF,TGTGCCAGCAAGTCAACTAATGAAAAACTGTTTTTT
TRBJ2-7,NA,TRBV27,TRBD1,CASTLVRGRELGEQYF,TGTGCCAGCACTTTGGTAAGGGGGCGCGAGTTGGGTGAGCAGTACTTC
TRBJ2-5,NA,TRBV3-1/TRBV3-2,NA,CASSPRGRETQYF,TGTGCCAGCAGCCCACGGGGGCGAGAGACCCAGTACTTC